This TCR beta chain was sequenced for a study of long-term antiretroviral therapy in people with HIV. Study observations and caveats: Control repertoires displayed wider CDR3 length ranges than the HIV repertoires.

The V gene lost 5 bases and the J gene lost 5 bases, with 19 bases spanning the gap. This CDR3 region has 16 residues. Germline values: CDR1 SGHTA, CDR2 FQGNSA. In the case of this clone: The target antigen is unknown.

The assay, immunoSEQ v3.0, was run at survey level. Only in-frame clones appear in the TCRdb table, and some are missing; sequencing was by immunoSEQ multiplex PCR. This repertoire shows about 50,000 clones, around 80% found once; its top ten account for approximately 3%. Treatment of all HIV participants took place in the United States. The cryopreserved samples used held about 1-10 million PBMC prior to extraction of DNA. This TCR was sampled from a woman between 18 and 30 years old with HIV. Source: unsorted PBMCs, taken 0.8 years after starting antiretroviral therapy. The rearrangement uses TRBV7-2 and TRBJ1-5; D gene uncertain. For the CDR3, the DNA is TGTGCCAGCAGCCCCCCCCGAGGGCAAAGGGATCAGCCCCAGCATTTT. Encoded protein: CASSPPRGQRDQPQHF.